This T cell receptor (beta chain) was documented in a study of blood T cell repertoires in COVID-19. Authors' data handling: Scientists estimated how many nucleated cells there were by amplifying reference gene primers. Produced via immunoSEQ multiplex PCR; TCRdb's table is partial and in-frame only. D and trimming come from the DNA, and the V and J calls and clone size come from that table. There are some 210,000 clones in the sample; around nine tenths occur only once, and under 5.5% lies in the top ten. Germline V lookup: CDR1 SNHLY, CDR2 FYNNEI. The CDR3 has 11 residues. The germline V and J ends were trimmed by 9 bases and 4 bases, with 9 bases remaining between them.

Sequencing input: peripheral blood. The chain has TRBV2 and TRBJ1-1; maybe TRBD1 (5 bases). This sequence was found in a woman aged 40 to 55 with acute or convalescent COVID-19. In DNA form, the CDR3 reads TGTGCCAGTGTGGGGCTCACTGAAGCTTTCTTT. It codes for CASVGLTEAFF.